This T cell receptor (beta chain) is from a study of blood T cell repertoires in COVID-19. Turning to the study itself: Both acute and convalescent COVID-19 samples were obtained from the United States, Italy and Spain.

Sequenced by immunoSEQ multiplex PCR; TCRdb stores in-frame clones only, minus some. The sample lists just over 80,000 clones; 81% were seen once. The CDR3 length is 17 residues. Trimming took 7 bases from V and 0 from J; bases not matched to a gene: 8. Germline CDR1 and CDR2: SNHLY and FYNNEI. Sequencing input: peripheral blood. The TCR originated in a man older than 75 with acute or convalescent COVID-19. This chain joins TRBV2 and TRBJ2-1; 11 nucleotides align to TRBD2. CDR3 protein: CASTGLAGLSSYNEQFF. The CDR3, as DNA: TGTGCCAGCACAGGACTAGCGGGCCTCAGCTCCTACAATGAGCAGTTCTTC.